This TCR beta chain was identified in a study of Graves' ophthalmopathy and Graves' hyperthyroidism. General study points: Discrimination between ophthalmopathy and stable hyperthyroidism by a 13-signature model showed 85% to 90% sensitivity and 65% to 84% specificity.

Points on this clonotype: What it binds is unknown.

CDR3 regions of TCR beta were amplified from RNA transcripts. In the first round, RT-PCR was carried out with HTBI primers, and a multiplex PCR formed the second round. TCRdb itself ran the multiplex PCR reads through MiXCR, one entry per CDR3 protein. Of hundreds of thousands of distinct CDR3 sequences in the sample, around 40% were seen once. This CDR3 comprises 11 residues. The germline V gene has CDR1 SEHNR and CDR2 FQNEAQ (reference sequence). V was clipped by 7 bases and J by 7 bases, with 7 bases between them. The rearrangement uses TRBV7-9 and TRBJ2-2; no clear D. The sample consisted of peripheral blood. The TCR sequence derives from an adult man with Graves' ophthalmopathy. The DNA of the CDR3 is TGTGCCAGCACCCTAGGCGGGGAGCTGTTTTTT. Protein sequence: CASTLGGELFF. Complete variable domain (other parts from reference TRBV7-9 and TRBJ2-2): DTGVSQNPRHKITKRGQNVTFRCDPISEHNRLYWYRQTLGQGPEFLTYFQNEAQLEKSRLLSDRFSAERPKGSFSTLEIQRTEQGDSAMYLCASTLGGELFFGEGSRLTVL.